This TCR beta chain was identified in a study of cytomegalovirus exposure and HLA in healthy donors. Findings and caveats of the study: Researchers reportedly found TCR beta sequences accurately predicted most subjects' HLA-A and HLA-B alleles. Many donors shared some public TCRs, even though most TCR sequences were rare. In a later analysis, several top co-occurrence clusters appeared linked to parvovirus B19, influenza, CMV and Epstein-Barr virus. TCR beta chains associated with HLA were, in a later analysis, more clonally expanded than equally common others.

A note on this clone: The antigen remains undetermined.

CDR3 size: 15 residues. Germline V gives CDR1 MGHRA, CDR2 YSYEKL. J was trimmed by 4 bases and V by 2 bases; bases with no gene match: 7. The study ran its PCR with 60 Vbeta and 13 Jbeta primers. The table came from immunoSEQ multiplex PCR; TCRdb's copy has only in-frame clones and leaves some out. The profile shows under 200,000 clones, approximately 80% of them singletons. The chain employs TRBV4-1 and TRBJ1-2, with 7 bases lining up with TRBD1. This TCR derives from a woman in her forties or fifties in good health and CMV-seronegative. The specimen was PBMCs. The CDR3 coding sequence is TGCGCCAGCAGCCAACCAACACAGGGGAGCTATGGCTACACCTTC. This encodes CASSQPTQGSYGYTF.